The following is a T cell receptor (beta chain) sequence with its context. The sample is drawn from a study of cytotoxic CD8 clonotypes in ibrutinib-treated CLL. V was clipped by 4 bases and J by 3 bases; unmatched bases: 11. Germline V gene lookup returns CDR1 SGHTA and CDR2 FQGNSA. The CDR3 extends over 16 amino acids. Sequenced by immunoSEQ multiplex PCR; TCRdb stores in-frame clones only, minus some. The sample carries roughly 220,000 clones, around 75% recorded once. The source material was PBMCs, sampled after 12 months of ibrutinib treatment. This sequence was found in a human donor with chronic lymphocytic leukemia. The chain couples TRBV7-2 to TRBJ1-2; 7 positions match TRBD1. CDR3 in amino acids: CASSSLLTGYDYGYTF. For the CDR3, the DNA is TGTGCCAGCAGCTCCTTGCTGACAGGGTACGACTATGGCTACACCTTC.